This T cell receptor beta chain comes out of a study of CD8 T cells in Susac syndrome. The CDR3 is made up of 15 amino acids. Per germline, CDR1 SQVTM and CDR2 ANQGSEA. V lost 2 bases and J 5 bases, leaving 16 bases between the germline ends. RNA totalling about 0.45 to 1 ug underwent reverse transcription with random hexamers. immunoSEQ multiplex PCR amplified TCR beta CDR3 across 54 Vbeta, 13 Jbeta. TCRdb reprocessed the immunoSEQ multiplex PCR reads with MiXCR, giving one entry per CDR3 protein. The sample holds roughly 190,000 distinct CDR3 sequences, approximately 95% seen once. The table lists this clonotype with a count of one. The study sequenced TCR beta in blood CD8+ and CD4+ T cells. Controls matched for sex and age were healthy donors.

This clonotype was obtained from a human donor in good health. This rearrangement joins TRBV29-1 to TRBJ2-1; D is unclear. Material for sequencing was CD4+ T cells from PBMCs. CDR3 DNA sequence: TGCAGCGTTGAAAGGGCCTTGGTGGGGAACAATGAGCAGTTCTTC. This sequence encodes CSVERALVGNNEQFF.